This T cell receptor (beta chain) was sequenced for a study of blood T cell repertoires in COVID-19. The table came from immunoSEQ multiplex PCR; TCRdb's copy has only in-frame clones and leaves some out. Here the sample spans 120,000 or so clones, about four fifths being singletons. With 4 bases clipped from V and 2 bases from J, the junction kept 5 bases outside the gene matches. The CDR3 runs to 15 residues. Germline V lookup: CDR1 SGHTA, CDR2 FQGNSA. The receptor was isolated from a man between 65 and 85 years old with acute or convalescent COVID-19. The V and J genes are TRBV7-2 and TRBJ1-2; 9 positions agree with TRBD1. The specimen was peripheral blood. In nucleotides, the CDR3 is TGTGCCAGCAGCTCAGGGACAGGGAGAAACTATGGCTACACCTTC. Amino acid sequence: CASSSGTGRNYGYTF.